Listed here are 13 T cell receptor beta chains from one sample, sequenced in a study of blood T cells in healthy people across ages. Primed by a sample-barcoded 5' primer and a J-beta primer mix, a second PCR proceeded for roughly 7 to 11 cycles. TCRdb called the 5' RACE reads again in MiXCR, with one record for every CDR3 protein. The data hold about 1,400,000 distinct CDR3 sequences, with approximately 59% observed a single time. The sample comprised blood. These receptors all stem from a young man in good health.

This clonotype was picked up a small number of times. The J gene is TRBJ2-7, the V gene TRBV29-1; TRBD1 might be the D (5 bases). Per germline, CDR1 SQVTM and CDR2 ANQGSEA. The CDR3 consists of 14 residues. The V and J ends lost 3 bases and 2 bases respectively, with 14 bases between them. The DNA for the CDR3 is TGCAGCGTTGAGGTTCCAGGGTCGGCCTACGAGCAGTACTTC. It encodes CSVEVPGSAYEQYF.

The table lists this clonotype with a count of one. This chain uses TRBV20-1 with TRBJ2-3; D remains ambiguous. The V and J ends lost 1 base and 3 bases respectively, with 11 bases between them. Germline lookup yields CDR1 DFQATT and CDR2 SNEGSKA (reference sequence). There are 14 residues in the CDR3. This chain's CDR3 is CSARVGHRTDTQYF. In DNA form, the CDR3 reads TGCAGTGCTAGAGTAGGCCACCGAACAGATACGCAGTATTTT.

This clonotype came up a few times. J is TRBJ1-5 and V is TRBV15; 8 bases fit TRBD1. The CDR3 is 14 amino acids. V dropped 1 base and J dropped 6; count of bases not matched to a gene: 2. Germline values: CDR1 LNHNV, CDR2 YYDKDF (reference sequence). The CDR3 bases are TGTGCCACCAGCAGAGCACAGGGGGTTCAGCCCCAGCATTTT. Translating gives CATSRAQGVQPQHF.

The chain has TRBV27 and TRBJ2-7; 9 nucleotides match TRBD1. There are 13 residues in the CDR3. J gave up 5 bases and V 6 bases, and 5 bases lay outside the gene matches. Germline CDR1 reads MNHEY; CDR2 reads SMNVEV (reference sequence). The CDR3 DNA is TGTGCCAGCAGCACGGACAGGGGCGACGAGCAGTACTTC. This encodes CASSTDRGDEQYF.

The rearrangement links TRBV6-2 or TRBV6-3 to TRBJ1-2; no reliable D call. From germline, CDR1 is MNHEY and CDR2 SVGEGT. The V end was cut by 6 bases, the J end by 8 bases, with 10 bases between. CDR3 length equals 11 residues. In nucleotides, the CDR3 is TGTGCCAGCAGGGAGATCTACGGCTACACCTTC. It translates to CASREIYGYTF.

This clonotype was seen once. The V call is TRBV4-3, the J call TRBJ2-3; D not certain. Trimming removed 0 bases from V and 14 bases from J, with 18 bases in between. This CDR3 is built from 14 residues. The germline V gene has CDR1 LGHNA and CDR2 YSLEER. The CDR3 nucleotides read TGCGCCAGCAGCCAAGATCGATGGCCCGCTTTCCCGTATTTT. It encodes CASSQDRWPAFPYF.

The V call is TRBV27, the J call TRBJ2-4; D might be TRBD1 (6 bases). The end of the DNA is better explained by TRBJ2-7, so the J call may be wrong. CDR1 and CDR2 from the germline V gene are MNHEY and SMNVEV (reference sequence). The CDR3 is made up of 14 amino acids. The CDR3 is CASSASTGRYEQYF. CDR3 coding DNA: TGTGCCAGCAGTGCGTCGACAGGTCGCTACGAGCAGTACTTC.

This chain joins TRBV20-1 and TRBJ2-5, with D possibly TRBD1 on 6 matching bases. With 1 base removed from V and 5 bases from J, the gap between germline ends came to 11 bases. The CDR3 is 13 residues long. The germline V gene encodes CDR1 DFQATT and CDR2 SNEGSKA (reference sequence). Written as DNA, the CDR3 is TGCAGTGCTAGAGCCACACAGGGCGAGACCCAGTACTTC. Translation: CSARATQGETQYF.

The V gene is TRBV20-1, the J gene TRBJ2-6; the D is unclear. Between the trimmed V and J ends, which lost 6 bases and 8 bases, there was a span of 8 bases. CDR3 size: 11 residues. The germline gives CDR1 DFQATT, CDR2 SNEGSKA (reference sequence). DNA for the CDR3: TGCAGTGCCCGTCGGCCCAACGTCCTGACTTTC. This sequence encodes CSARRPNVLTF.

The V call is TRBV29-1, the J call TRBJ2-3; D is ambiguous. The V gene lost 4 bases and the J gene lost 14 bases, with 19 bases spanning the gap. Germline V gene sequence: CDR1 SQVTM, CDR2 ANQGSEA. CDR3 length equals 12 residues. The CDR3 loop is CSVGFTSTGVYF. In nucleotides, the CDR3 is TGCAGCGTTGGGTTCACTTCTACCGGAGTGTATTTT.

The chain uses TRBV21-1 and TRBJ1-1; the D call of TRBD1 is as the table states it, not checked on the DNA. TRBV21-1 is a known pseudogene. The CDR3 is 16 residues long. The CDR3 DNA follows: TGTGCCAGCAGCAAAGGGGGGGGGAAAAGGGACACTGAAGCTTTCTTT. It translates to CASSKGGGKRDTEAFF.

The genes are TRBV27 and TRBJ2-7, with 10 bases fitting TRBD1. The CDR3 loop spans 15 amino acids. The germline V gene has CDR1 MNHEY and CDR2 SMNVEV (reference sequence). Trimming cost V 5 bases and J 2 bases; bases outside gene matches: 6. In nucleotides, the CDR3 is TGTGCCAGCAGTCAATCGGGACAGGGGACCTACGAGCAGTACTTC. Protein product: CASSQSGQGTYEQYF.

The chain joins TRBV11-3 to TRBJ1-1; no definite D call. Germline V gene sequence: CDR1 SGHNT, CDR2 YENEEA. The CDR3 has 12 amino acids. The V gene lost 3 bases and the J gene lost 8 bases, with 10 bases spanning the gap. In nucleotides, the CDR3 is TGTGCCAGCAGCTTGGATAGAGGGGAAGCTTTCTTT. This encodes CASSLDRGEAFF. The complete variable domain, with remaining parts taken from reference TRBV11-3 and TRBJ1-1, reads EAGVVQSPRYKIIEKKQPVAFWCNPISGHNTLYWYLQNLGQGPELLIRYENEEAVDDSQLPKDRFSAERLKGVDSTLKIQPAELGDSAVYLCASSLDRGEAFFGQGTRLTVV.